This TCR beta chain was sequenced in a study of blood T cells in healthy people across ages. Through a sample-barcoded 5' primer and a J-beta primer mix, a second PCR was run for 7 to 11 cycles. TCRdb recomputed calls from the 5' RACE reads with MiXCR, one row per CDR3 protein. The repertoire includes some 710,000 distinct CDR3 sequences, approximately 21% of them detected once, and roughly 22% sits in the top ten. From germline, CDR1 is MDHEN and CDR2 SYDVKM. This CDR3 has 15 amino acids. With regard to this clonotype: At one of its ends the junction is not consistent with the germline gene, which may arise from a read error.

The genes are TRBV28 and TRBJ2-7; 9 bases match TRBD2. The TCR comes from an older man in good health. Sequences were obtained from blood. The CDR3 coding sequence is TGTACCAGCACCACGACCGGGACTAGCTTTCTTGAGCAGTACTTC. Translated, it gives CTSTTTGTSFLEQYF.